Shown below are 26 T cell receptor beta chains from a single sample sequenced in a study of T cell changes during pregnancy in multiple sclerosis. Using immunoSEQ multiplex PCR, the repertoire was profiled, and TCRdb retains in-frame clones only, with some absent. The profile shows fewer than 140,000 clones, about 90% of them singletons. The material sequenced was peripheral blood, taken before pregnancy. Receptors originate from a female donor with multiple sclerosis, enrolled in a pregnancy study.

The rearrangement joins TRBV12-5 to TRBJ2-3; D is possibly TRBD2 (6 bases). V dropped 1 base and J dropped 0 bases, with 17 bases sitting between them. The V gene's germline CDR1 is LGHNT and CDR2 FRNRAP. The CDR3 totals 18 residues. The CDR3, as DNA: TGTGCTAGTGGTTTGGCAAGTGCTAGCGCCCTAAGCACAGATACGCAGTATTTT. Its translation: CASGLASASALSTDTQYF. The whole variable domain, remainder taken from reference TRBV12-5 and TRBJ2-3, is DARVTQTPRHKVTEMGQEVTMRCQPILGHNTVFWYRQTMMQGLELLAYFRNRAPLDDSGMPKDRFSAEMPDATLATLKIQPSEPRDSAVYFCASGLASASALSTDTQYFGPGTRLTVL.

This clone was observed a handful of times. This chain joins TRBV10-3 and TRBJ1-2, with 9 bases identical to TRBD1. The CDR3 runs 16 residues. Germline V CDR1 and CDR2: ENHRY, SYGVKD. Unmatched junction bases numbered 10, after V lost 5 bases and J lost 3 bases. The chain's CDR3 is CAISHPGTGTDYGYTF. The DNA for the CDR3 is TGTGCCATCAGTCACCCCGGGACAGGGACGGACTATGGCTACACCTTC.

This rearrangement joins TRBV19 to TRBJ2-7; 12 bases align to TRBD2. CDR1 and CDR2 from the germline V gene are LNHDA and SQIVND (reference sequence). V shed 2 bases and J 4 bases; nucleotides not matched to a gene: 12. The CDR3 is made up of 18 amino acids. The CDR3 DNA follows: TGTGCCAGTAGTATATCCCCCTTCGCTAGCGGGGGGGCTTACGAGCAGTACTTC. Protein: CASSISPFASGGAYEQYF.

The rearrangement links TRBV4-1 to TRBJ2-1; TRBD2 matches at 7 bases. J gave up 6 bases and V 3 bases, and 14 bases lay outside the gene matches. CDR3 length equals 17 residues. Per germline, CDR1 MGHRA and CDR2 YSYEKL. This CDR3 reads CASSQDLPGLNFNEQFF. CDR3 sequence (DNA): TGCGCCAGCAGCCAGGACCTCCCGGGACTAAATTTCAATGAGCAGTTCTTC.

This clone has more than one count but fewer than ten. This chain connects TRBV14 to TRBJ1-1; D is undetermined. V lost 4 bases to trimming and J lost 2 bases, with 5 bases between them. CDR3 length: 12 residues. CDR1 and CDR2 (germline): SGHDN, FVKESK. CDR3 protein: CASSPLNTEAFF. The CDR3 coding sequence is TGTGCCAGCAGCCCCCTCAACACTGAAGCTTTCTTT.

This sequence joins TRBV30 and TRBJ2-3; 10 bases are a match to TRBD1. The CDR3 extends over 15 amino acids. Germline assignment: CDR1 GTSNPN and CDR2 SVGIG (reference sequence). V was pared by 3 bases and J by 3 bases, with 6 bases of the junction left unmatched. The CDR3 loop reads CAWSADRGVTDTQYF. DNA for the CDR3: TGTGCCTGGAGCGCGGACAGGGGGGTTACAGATACGCAGTATTTT.

This chain links TRBV5-4 with TRBJ1-1; possible D gene TRBD1, 6 bases. The V end lost 8 bases, the J end lost 5 bases, and 16 bases lay between the germline ends. The CDR3 totals 13 residues. CDR1 SGHNT and CDR2 YYREEE come from the germline V gene (reference sequence). The CDR3 sequence is CASGGGGETEAFF. The CDR3 nucleotides read TGTGCCAGTGGGGGAGGGGGTGAGACTGAAGCTTTCTTT.

V and J are TRBV7-9 and TRBJ2-1; 9 nucleotides line up with TRBD2. CDR1 is SEHNR and CDR2 is FQNEAQ in the germline V gene (reference sequence). The CDR3 is made up of 18 amino acids. Trimming removed 3 bases from V and 6 bases from J; junction bases left unmatched: 15. CDR3 sequence: CASSFPTSSGTSPNEQFF. CDR3 sequence (DNA): TGTGCCAGCAGCTTTCCAACCTCTAGCGGGACCTCCCCCAATGAGCAGTTCTTC.

The V gene is TRBV5-1, the J gene TRBJ2-1, with D uncertain. Trimming shortened V by 1 base and J by 2 bases, and 4 bases separated the two germline ends. This CDR3 has 13 amino acids. Germline-derived CDR1 and CDR2 are SGHRS and YFSETQ. This chain's CDR3 is CASSLTPYNEQFF. The CDR3, as DNA: TGCGCCAGCAGCTTGACACCCTACAATGAGCAGTTCTTC.

This chain connects TRBV9 to TRBJ1-2; 9 positions agree with TRBD1. The germline gives CDR1 SGDLS, CDR2 YYNGEE. The CDR3 contains 15 residues. The V segment lost 1 base and the J segment 7 bases; nucleotides outside the gene matches: 8. CDR3 loop: CASSVRTGEGGGYTF. The DNA of the CDR3 is TGTGCCAGCAGCGTAAGGACAGGGGAGGGTGGTGGCTACACCTTC.

This clone is a singleton in its sample. The chain employs TRBV6-6 and TRBJ2-1; a weak D match, TRBD1 (6 bases). The CDR3 is 13 residues long. V was cut by 5 bases and J by 12 bases, with 17 bases left in between. Per germline, CDR1 MNHNY and CDR2 SVGAGI (reference sequence). The CDR3 sequence is CASSAITGKTQFF. The CDR3 bases are TGTGCCAGCAGTGCCATTACAGGGAAGACGCAGTTCTTC.

This rearrangement joins TRBV7-3 to TRBJ1-1; weak D call: TRBD1 (5 bases). In germline, CDR1 is SGHTA, CDR2 FQGTGA. Trimming cost V 4 bases and J 0 bases, with 12 bases left between them. The CDR3 runs to 15 residues. As DNA, the CDR3 is TGTGCCAGCAGCTCAGCGGGACCTTTGAACACTGAAGCTTTCTTT. It is translated as CASSSAGPLNTEAFF.

The rearrangement uses TRBV7-8 and TRBJ1-2; D is unclear. Between the trimmed V and J ends, which lost 5 bases and 2 bases, there was a span of 24 bases. The germline CDR1 and CDR2 sequences are SGHVS and FQNEAQ. The CDR3 has 18 residues. The CDR3 DNA is TGTGCCAGCAGCCACGGTCTAAGCCGACTTCCCGACAACTATGGCTACACCTTC. Residues: CASSHGLSRLPDNYGYTF. Using reference TRBV7-8 and TRBJ1-2 for the parts outside the CDR3, the full variable domain is GAGVSQSPRYKVAKRGQDVALRCDPISGHVSLFWYQQALGQGPEFLTYFQNEAQLDKSGLPSDRFFAERPEGSVSTLKIQRTQQEDSAVYLCASSHGLSRLPDNYGYTFGSGTRLTVV.

The chain recombines TRBV11-2 with TRBJ1-1; 7 nucleotides line up with TRBD1. This CDR3 is 15 amino acids long. The V and J ends lost 8 bases and 1 base, in that order; junction bases with no gene match: 10. Germline V gene data show CDR1 as SGHAT and CDR2 as FQNNGV. This CDR3 reads CASGFRQGGNTEAFF. The CDR3 nucleotides read TGTGCCAGCGGTTTCAGACAGGGTGGGAACACTGAAGCTTTCTTT.

The chain recombines TRBV28 with TRBJ1-2, with D unclear. This CDR3 is 13 amino acids long. Germline lookup yields CDR1 MDHEN and CDR2 SYDVKM. V was pared by 7 bases and J by 4 bases, with 13 bases between. The DNA of the CDR3 is TGTGCCAGCACCATCGGACTGGCCTATGGCTACACCTTC. Translation gives CASTIGLAYGYTF.

The V call is TRBV11-2, the J call TRBJ2-5, with D perhaps TRBD1 (8 bases). Per the germline V gene, CDR1 is SGHAT and CDR2 is FQNNGV. Trimming took 0 bases from V and 5 from J, leaving 16 bases between them. The CDR3 loop spans 16 amino acids. The CDR3 here is CASSLDPRGREETQYF. The CDR3 DNA follows: TGTGCCAGCAGCTTAGATCCCAGGGGGCGGGAGGAGACCCAGTACTTC.

The rearrangement links TRBV5-6 to TRBJ1-1; D gene uncertain. The CDR3 has 16 residues. Germline values: CDR1 SGHDT, CDR2 YYEEEE. With 5 bases removed from V and 2 bases from J, the gap between germline ends came to 19 bases. This CDR3 reads CASRSLGELINTEAFF. The CDR3 DNA follows: TGTGCCAGCAGGTCTCTGGGAGAATTAATTAACACTGAAGCTTTCTTT.

V gene TRBV10-3 combines with J gene TRBJ2-7, with D possibly being TRBD1 (6 bases). CDR1 is ENHRY and CDR2 is SYGVKD in the germline V gene. The CDR3 is 16 amino acids. V was pared by 6 bases and J by 1 base, with 19 bases between. DNA of the CDR3: TGTGCCATCAGAAGGACAGAAGGAGGAAATTCCTACGAGCAGTACTTC. Protein sequence: CAIRRTEGGNSYEQYF.

The chain combines TRBV7-8 with TRBJ2-3; 12 bases map to TRBD2. CDR1 SGHVS and CDR2 FQNEAQ come from the germline V gene. V trimming: 5 bases; J trimming: 6 bases; junction bases outside the gene matches: 9. The CDR3 has 16 residues. The CDR3 DNA is TGTGCCAGCAGCACAAGACTAGCGGGAGTAGTCGATACGCAGTATTTT. Translating gives CASSTRLAGVVDTQYF.

The chain links TRBV11-2 to TRBJ2-7; 11 bases are shared with TRBD1. Germline V gives CDR1 SGHAT, CDR2 FQNNGV. Trimming took 5 bases from V and 0 from J; bases not matched to a gene: 12. CDR3 size: 18 residues. The DNA of the CDR3 is TGTGCCAGCAGCCCCCGGACAGGGGGCGTGGGCTCCTCCTACGAGCAGTACTTC. Protein product: CASSPRTGGVGSSYEQYF.

The rearrangement uses TRBV7-3 and TRBJ1-1; possible D gene TRBD1, 5 bases. The germline V and J ends were trimmed by 6 bases and 1 base, with 21 bases remaining between them. CDR3 length: 17 residues. Germline V gene data show CDR1 as SGHTA and CDR2 as FQGTGA. The CDR3: CASRGGEGGLGNTEAFF. Here the CDR3 DNA reads TGTGCCAGCAGGGGAGGGGAAGGAGGTCTCGGGAACACTGAAGCTTTCTTT.

The V gene is TRBV10-3, the J gene TRBJ1-5; no clear D gene. Trimming shortened V by 6 bases and J by 5 bases, and 11 bases separated the two germline ends. CDR1 and CDR2 (germline): ENHRY, SYGVKD. This CDR3 comprises 13 residues. The CDR3 loop is CAIRPGVDQPQHF. In nucleotides, the CDR3 is TGTGCCATCAGACCAGGCGTCGATCAGCCCCAGCATTTT.

This chain joins TRBV10-3 and TRBJ2-1; no reliable D call. Trimming took 0 bases from V and 7 from J, leaving 7 bases between them. The CDR3 runs 13 residues. Per germline, CDR1 ENHRY and CDR2 SYGVKD. The CDR3 sequence is CAISESSFNEQFF. The CDR3 DNA reads TGTGCCATCAGTGAGTCGTCCTTTAATGAGCAGTTCTTC.

The chain couples TRBV7-6 to TRBJ2-3; possibly TRBD2 for D (6 bases). CDR3 length: 15 residues. Germline assignment: CDR1 SGHVS and CDR2 FNYEAQ. With 2 bases removed from V and 3 bases from J, the gap between germline ends came to 12 bases. The CDR3 DNA reads TGTGCCAGCAGCTTAACGGGCAGCGGGACAGATACGCAGTATTTT. This gives the protein CASSLTGSGTDTQYF.

The J gene is TRBJ1-1, the V gene TRBV7-2; D perhaps matches TRBD1 (5 bases). This CDR3 is 13 amino acids long. Germline values: CDR1 SGHTA, CDR2 FQGNSA. Trimming stripped 2 bases from V and 6 bases from J, with 10 bases between. Here the CDR3 DNA reads TGTGCCAGCAGCTTAATAGGGGAAGCTGAAGCTTTCTTT. This gives the protein CASSLIGEAEAFF.

This rearrangement joins TRBV4-1 to TRBJ2-1, with TRBD2 identical over 10 bases. This CDR3 is 15 amino acids long. Germline CDR1 and CDR2: MGHRA and YSYEKL. V shed 0 bases and J 6 bases; nucleotides not matched to a gene: 2. This CDR3 is CASSQETSGANEQFF. For the CDR3, the DNA is TGCGCCAGCAGCCAAGAAACTAGCGGGGCCAATGAGCAGTTCTTC.